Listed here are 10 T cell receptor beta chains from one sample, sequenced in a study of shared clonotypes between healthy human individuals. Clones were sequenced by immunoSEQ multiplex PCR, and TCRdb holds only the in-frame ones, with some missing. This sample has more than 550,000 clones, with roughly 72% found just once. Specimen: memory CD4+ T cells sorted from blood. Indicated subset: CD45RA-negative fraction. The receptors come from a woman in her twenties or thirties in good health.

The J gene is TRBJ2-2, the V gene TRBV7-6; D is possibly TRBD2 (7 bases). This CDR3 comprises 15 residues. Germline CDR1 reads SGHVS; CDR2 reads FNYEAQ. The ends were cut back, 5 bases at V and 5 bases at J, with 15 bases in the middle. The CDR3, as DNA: TGTGCCAGCAGCCCCCCGAGGGGGGGTACCGGGGAGCTGTTTTTT. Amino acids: CASSPPRGGTGELFF.

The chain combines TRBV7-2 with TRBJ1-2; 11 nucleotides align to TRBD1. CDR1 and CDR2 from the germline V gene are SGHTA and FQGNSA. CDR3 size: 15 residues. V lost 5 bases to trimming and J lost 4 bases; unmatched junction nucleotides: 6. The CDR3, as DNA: TGTGCCAGCAGCCTTGGACAGGGGGCCTTCTATGGCTACACCTTC. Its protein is CASSLGQGAFYGYTF.

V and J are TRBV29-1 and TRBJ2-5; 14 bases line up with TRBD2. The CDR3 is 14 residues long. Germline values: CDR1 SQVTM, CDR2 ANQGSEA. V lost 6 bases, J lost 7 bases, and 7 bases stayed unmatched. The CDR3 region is CSVGGTSGGRTQYF. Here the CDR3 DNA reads TGCAGCGTCGGGGGGACTAGCGGGGGCAGGACCCAGTACTTC.

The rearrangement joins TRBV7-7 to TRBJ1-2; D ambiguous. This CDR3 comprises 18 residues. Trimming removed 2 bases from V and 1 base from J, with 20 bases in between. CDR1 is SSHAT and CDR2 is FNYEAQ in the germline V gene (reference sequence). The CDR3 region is CASSLTLHPFNDNYGYTF. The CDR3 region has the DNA TGTGCCAGCAGCTTAACTCTCCATCCTTTCAACGATAACTATGGCTACACCTTC.

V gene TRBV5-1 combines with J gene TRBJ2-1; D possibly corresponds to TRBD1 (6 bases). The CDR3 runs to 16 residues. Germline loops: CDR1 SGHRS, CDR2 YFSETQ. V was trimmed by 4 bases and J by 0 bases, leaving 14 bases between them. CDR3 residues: CASSPEGQSSYNEQFF. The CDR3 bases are TGCGCCAGCAGCCCGGAAGGACAGAGCTCCTACAATGAGCAGTTCTTC.

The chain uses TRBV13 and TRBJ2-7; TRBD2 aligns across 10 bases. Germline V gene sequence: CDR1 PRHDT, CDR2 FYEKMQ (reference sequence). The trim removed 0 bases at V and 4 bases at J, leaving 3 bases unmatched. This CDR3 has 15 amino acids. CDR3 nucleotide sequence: TGTGCCAGCAGCTTAGGAGCGGGAGGGCCTTACGAGCAGTACTTC. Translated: CASSLGAGGPYEQYF.

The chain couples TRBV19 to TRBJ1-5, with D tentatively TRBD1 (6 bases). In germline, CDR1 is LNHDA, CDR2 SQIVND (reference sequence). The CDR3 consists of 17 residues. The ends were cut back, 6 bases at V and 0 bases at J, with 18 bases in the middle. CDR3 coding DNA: TGTGCCAGTAGCAAAAATTTGGACAGCCCTAGCAATCAGCCCCAGCATTTT. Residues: CASSKNLDSPSNQPQHF.

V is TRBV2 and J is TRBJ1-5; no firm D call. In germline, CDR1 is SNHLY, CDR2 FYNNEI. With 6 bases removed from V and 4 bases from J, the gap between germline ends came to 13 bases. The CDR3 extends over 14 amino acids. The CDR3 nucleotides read TGTGCCAGCAGCCCCTCTGGGGTGAATCAGCCCCAGCATTTT. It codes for CASSPSGVNQPQHF.

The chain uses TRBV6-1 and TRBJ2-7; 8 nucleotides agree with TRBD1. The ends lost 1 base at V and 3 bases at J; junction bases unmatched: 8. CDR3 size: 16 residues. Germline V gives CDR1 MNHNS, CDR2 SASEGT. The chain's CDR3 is CASSEVGRTGSYEQYF. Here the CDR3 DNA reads TGTGCCAGCAGTGAAGTAGGGAGGACAGGGAGCTACGAGCAGTACTTC.

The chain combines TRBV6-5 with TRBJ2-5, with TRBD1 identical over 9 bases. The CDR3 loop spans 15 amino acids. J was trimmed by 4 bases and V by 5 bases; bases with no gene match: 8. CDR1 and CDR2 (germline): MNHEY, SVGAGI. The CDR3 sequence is CASSRQGVRGETQYF. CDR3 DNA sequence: TGTGCCAGCAGTCGACAGGGGGTTCGGGGAGAGACCCAGTACTTC.